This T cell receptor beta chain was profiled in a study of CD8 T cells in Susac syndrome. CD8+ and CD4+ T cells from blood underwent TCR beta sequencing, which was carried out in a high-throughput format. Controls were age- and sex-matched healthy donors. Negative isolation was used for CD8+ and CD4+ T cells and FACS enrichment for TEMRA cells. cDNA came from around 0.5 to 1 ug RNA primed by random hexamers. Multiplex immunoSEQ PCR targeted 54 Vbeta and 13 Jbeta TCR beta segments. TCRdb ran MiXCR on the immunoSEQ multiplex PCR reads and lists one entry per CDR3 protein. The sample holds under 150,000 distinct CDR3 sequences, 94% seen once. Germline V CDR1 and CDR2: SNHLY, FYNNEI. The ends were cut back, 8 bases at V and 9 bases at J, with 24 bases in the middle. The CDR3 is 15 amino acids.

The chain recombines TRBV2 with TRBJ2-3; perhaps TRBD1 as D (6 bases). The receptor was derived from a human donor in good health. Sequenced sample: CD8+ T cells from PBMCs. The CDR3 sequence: CASLLLRGQFNTQYF. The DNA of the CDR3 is TGTGCCAGCCTTCTTCTTAGAGGACAGTTCAACACGCAGTATTTT.